This is a list of T cell receptor beta chains from one sample in a study of follicular helper T cells after annual influenza vaccination. Sequencing was performed with immunoSEQ multiplex PCR; in TCRdb, only in-frame clones are kept and a portion is missing. Of about 10,000 clones in the sample, approximately 87% were seen once. The source was CXCR5- memory CD4+ T cells sorted from blood, collected 7 days after influenza vaccination. These TCRs come from an adult who received the influenza vaccine. The CDR3 runs from the conserved cysteine through the conserved F or W. A row's size may be missing; if present it is once, few, many or a size class.

CDR3aa: CASSATRDSGQYF
j_gene: TRBJ2-3
v_gene: TRBV9
abundance: -

CDR3aa: CASSQQGGYGYTF
j_gene: TRBJ1-2
v_gene: TRBV18
abundance: -

CDR3aa: CASSLEADTQYF
j_gene: TRBJ2-3
v_gene: TRBV5-1
abundance: -

CDR3aa: CASSFREDSYEQYF
j_gene: TRBJ2-7
v_gene: TRBV11-2
abundance: -

CDR3aa: CASSYDGVPQPETQYF
j_gene: TRBJ2-5
v_gene: TRBV6-6
abundance: -

CDR3aa: CASSQTGTGGATTEAFF
j_gene: TRBJ1-1
v_gene: TRBV4-1
abundance: -

CDR3aa: CASSIRHEVNGGELFF
j_gene: TRBJ2-2
v_gene: TRBV19
abundance: few

CDR3aa: CASSLKSRVTTGELFF
j_gene: TRBJ2-2
v_gene: TRBV7-3
abundance: -

CDR3aa: CASSFRYSPSQETQYF
j_gene: TRBJ2-5
v_gene: TRBV7-7
abundance: -

CDR3aa: CASSPRTGSTEAFF
j_gene: TRBJ1-1
v_gene: TRBV7-8
abundance: -

CDR3aa: CSAATGGVYEQYF
j_gene: TRBJ2-7
v_gene: TRBV29-1
abundance: -

CDR3aa: CASSVVWDGELFF
j_gene: TRBJ2-2
v_gene: TRBV9
abundance: -

CDR3aa: CASSQGAGLLSYEQYF
j_gene: TRBJ2-7
v_gene: TRBV18
abundance: -

CDR3aa: CASSRPGQGGLVNEQFF
j_gene: TRBJ2-1
v_gene: TRBV5-8
abundance: -

CDR3aa: CASSPRSAGRTDTQYF
j_gene: TRBJ2-3
v_gene: TRBV18
abundance: -

CDR3aa: CASSRAGGHFQETQYF
j_gene: TRBJ2-5
v_gene: TRBV5-6
abundance: once

CDR3aa: CASSFAGTDYGYTF
j_gene: TRBJ1-2
v_gene: TRBV27
abundance: -

CDR3aa: CASSYGIPGGDTIYF
j_gene: TRBJ1-3
v_gene: TRBV5-5
abundance: -

CDR3aa: CASSQNLASYNEQFF
j_gene: TRBJ2-1
v_gene: TRBV6-5
abundance: -

CDR3aa: CASSIGTRNTEAFF
j_gene: TRBJ1-1
v_gene: TRBV19
abundance: -

CDR3aa: CASSLRFSGTSNYGYTF
j_gene: TRBJ1-2
v_gene: TRBV7-2
abundance: -

CDR3aa: CASRSPGSTDTQYF
j_gene: TRBJ2-3
v_gene: TRBV19
abundance: -

CDR3aa: CASSQEEATEAFF
j_gene: TRBJ1-1
v_gene: TRBV4-3
abundance: -

CDR3aa: CARSPGLGTGELFF
j_gene: TRBJ2-2
v_gene: TRBV5-3
abundance: -

CDR3aa: CASGVGNTGELFF
j_gene: TRBJ2-2
v_gene: TRBV6-5
abundance: -

CDR3aa: CASSSYSVYEQYF
j_gene: TRBJ2-7
v_gene: TRBV6-5
abundance: few

CDR3aa: CASSPLGGSTDTQYF
j_gene: TRBJ2-3
v_gene: TRBV19
abundance: -

CDR3aa: CASSLTGSYNEQFF
j_gene: TRBJ2-1
v_gene: TRBV11-3
abundance: -

CDR3aa: CASSISGADTQYF
j_gene: TRBJ2-3
v_gene: TRBV9
abundance: -

CDR3aa: CASSLEGGSYEQYF
j_gene: TRBJ2-7
v_gene: TRBV5-1
abundance: -

CDR3aa: CASSFQGDRSLETQYF
j_gene: TRBJ2-5
v_gene: TRBV5-6
abundance: -

CDR3aa: CASSLMLQSEQYF
j_gene: TRBJ2-7
v_gene: TRBV11-3
abundance: -

CDR3aa: CASSPGGLRDYEQYF
j_gene: TRBJ2-7
v_gene: TRBV5-1
abundance: -

CDR3aa: CASTRGGLATYEQYF
j_gene: TRBJ2-7
v_gene: TRBV6-1
abundance: -

CDR3aa: CASSPGIAEVLHF
j_gene: TRBJ1-6
v_gene: TRBV6-1
abundance: -

CDR3aa: CASSSLGTGNDEQYF
j_gene: TRBJ2-7
v_gene: TRBV27
abundance: -